These 24 T cell receptor beta chains came from one sample sequenced in a study of regulatory T cells in long-lasting Graves disease. Time point here: newly diagnosed GD, antithyroid drugs for less than 3 months. Extracted PBMC RNA gave rise to the TCR library. Construction of TCR beta libraries relied on iRepertoire HTBI primers and on Arm-PCR targeting CDR3 regions. TCRdb recomputed calls from the multiplex PCR reads with MiXCR, one row per CDR3 protein. The profile shows over 350,000 distinct CDR3 sequences, 15% of them singletons. Another study also made use of these data, one on T cells in Graves' hyperthyroidism and ophthalmopathy.

The input for sequencing was peripheral blood mononuclear cells (PBMCs), taken at new diagnosis, from a patient treated with antithyroid drugs. All receptors derive from a middle-aged woman with Graves disease.

The chain links TRBV2 to TRBJ2-5, with D perhaps TRBD1 (6 bases). Judging by the DNA end, TRBJ2-1 fits better; the J call may be wrong. The CDR3 sequence is 11 residues long. Germline loops: CDR1 SNHLY, CDR2 FYNNEI. CDR3 coding DNA: TGTGCCAGCAGCCTAGACAGGTCCCAGTTCTTC. Encoded protein: CASSLDRSQFF.

This clonotype was detected ten times or more. The genes are TRBV3-1 and TRBJ2-5; weak D call: TRBD2 (6 bases). The CDR3 runs 15 residues. The germline V and J ends were trimmed by 4 bases and 2 bases, with 14 bases remaining between them. CDR1 is LGHDT and CDR2 is YNNKEL in the germline V gene (reference sequence). The CDR3 sequence: CASSLPGLGQETQYF. The CDR3, as DNA: TGTGCCAGCAGCCTGCCGGGACTCGGACAAGAGACCCAGTACTTC.

This clonotype came up many times. The rearrangement joins TRBV18 to TRBJ1-6; tentatively, D is TRBD1 (5 bases). The V end lost 5 bases, the J end lost 5 bases, and 19 bases lay between the germline ends. This CDR3 is 17 amino acids long. Germline loops: CDR1 KGHSH, CDR2 LQKENI. The CDR3 sequence: CASSTTQGLLDNSPLHF. The CDR3 nucleotides read TGTGCCAGCTCAACCACCCAGGGTCTCCTTGATAATTCACCCCTCCACTTT.

J is TRBJ2-3 and V is TRBV5-6, with TRBD1 identical over 8 bases. This CDR3 has 16 residues. With V trimmed by 3 bases and J by 0 bases, 6 bases remained unmatched. CDR1 and CDR2 from the germline V gene are SGHDT and YYEEEE. Written as DNA, the CDR3 is TGTGCCAGCAGCTCCCGGCAGGGGGCTAGCACAGATACGCAGTATTTT. It specifies CASSSRQGASTDTQYF. The full variable domain, completed using reference TRBV5-6 and TRBJ2-3, is DAGVTQSPTHLIKTRGQQVTLRCSPKSGHDTVSWYQQALGQGPQFIFQYYEEEERQRGNFPDRFSGHQFPNYSSELNVNALLLGDSALYLCASSSRQGASTDTQYFGPGTRLTVL.

The gene calls are TRBV10-3 and TRBJ2-3; D tentatively reads TRBD1 or TRBD2 (6 bases each). Germline V lookup: CDR1 ENHRY, CDR2 SYGVKD. V was clipped by 3 bases and J by 0 bases, with 7 bases between them. The length of the CDR3 is 14 residues. The chain's CDR3 is CAISEGGSTDTQYF. The CDR3 DNA reads TGTGCCATCAGTGAAGGGGGGAGCACAGATACGCAGTATTTT.

This clonotype was observed a few times. This chain joins TRBV28 and TRBJ2-7, with TRBD2 identical over 10 bases. The CDR3 runs 17 residues. Trimming at V came to 8 bases and at J to 0 bases, leaving 13 bases not matched to a gene. Germline assignment: CDR1 MDHEN and CDR2 SYDVKM. The CDR3 nucleotides read TGTGCCAGCGAACCTAGCGGGGGATCGGAAAGCTCCTACGAGCAGTACTTC. Translated: CASEPSGGSESSYEQYF.

This clonotype came up a few times. The V gene is TRBV20-1, the J gene TRBJ1-5, with TRBD1 matching 10 bases. The CDR3 loop spans 15 amino acids. V shed 4 bases and J 6 bases; nucleotides not matched to a gene: 9. Looked up from germline, CDR1 is DFQATT and CDR2 is SNEGSKA (reference sequence). The CDR3 here is CSAIDRGRSTQPQHF. DNA of the CDR3: TGCAGTGCTATAGACAGGGGGCGGTCTACTCAGCCCCAGCATTTT.

This clonotype was detected ten times or more. This chain links TRBV12-3 or TRBV12-4 with TRBJ2-3; unclear D gene. V lost 7 bases to trimming and J lost 0 bases, with 11 bases between them. This CDR3 has 14 amino acids. CDR3 protein: CASTSRSSTDTQYF. The CDR3, as DNA: TGTGCCAGCACCTCTAGGAGCAGCACAGATACGCAGTATTTT.

This clonotype was detected only a few times. CDR3 coding DNA: TGTGCCAGCAGCGTATTGTCTAGCGGCTACAATGAGCAGTTCTTC. Protein product: CASSVLSSGYNEQFF. The chain carries TRBV9 and TRBJ2-1, with 7 bases lining up with TRBD2. The CDR3 totals 15 residues. V was pared by 1 base and J by 3 bases, with 4 bases of the junction left unmatched. The germline CDR1 and CDR2 sequences are SGDLS and YYNGEE.

This clonotype was seen ten or more times. The V gene is TRBV7-3, the J gene TRBJ2-5, with 15 bases fitting TRBD2. The germline gives CDR1 SGHTA, CDR2 FQGTGA. The CDR3 runs to 14 residues. V lost 5 bases, J lost 7 bases, and 2 bases stayed unmatched. DNA of the CDR3: TGTGCCAGCAGCCCGGGACTAGCGGGAGGGACCCAGTACTTC. Protein: CASSPGLAGGTQYF. The whole variable domain, filled in from reference TRBV7-3 and TRBJ2-5, reads GAGVSQTPSNKVTEKGKYVELRCDPISGHTALYWYRQSLGQGPEFLIYFQGTGAADDSGLPNDRFFAVRPEGSVSTLKIQRTERGDSAVYLCASSPGLAGGTQYFGPGTRLLVL.

V and J are TRBV6-1 and TRBJ1-2; 9 nucleotides line up with TRBD1. Trimming removed 7 bases from V and 8 bases from J; junction bases left unmatched: 17. This CDR3 is 16 amino acids long. The germline gives CDR1 MNHNS, CDR2 SASEGT. DNA of the CDR3: TGTGCCAGCAACTCCAAAAGGGGAGACAGGGGGTACGGCTACACCTTC. Protein: CASNSKRGDRGYGYTF.

The chain employs TRBV3-1 and TRBJ2-2; no clear D. The CDR3 contains 13 residues. Germline V CDR1 and CDR2: LGHDT, YNNKEL (reference sequence). The germline V and J ends were trimmed by 3 bases and 8 bases, with 10 bases remaining between them. The CDR3 nucleotides read TGTGCCAGCAGCCAGATTCTTCTTGGGGAGCTGTTTTTT. As protein: CASSQILLGELFF.

The gene calls are TRBV11-3 and TRBJ2-3; TRBD2 matches 11 bases. CDR1 is SGHNT and CDR2 is YENEEA in the germline V gene. V lost 7 bases, J lost 7 bases, and 7 bases stayed unmatched. The CDR3 consists of 14 residues. The chain's CDR3 is CASTGTSGINTQYF. The CDR3 DNA reads TGTGCCAGCACCGGGACTAGCGGAATCAATACGCAGTATTTT. The full variable domain, with the rest looked up from reference TRBV11-3 and TRBJ2-3, is EAGVVQSPRYKIIEKKQPVAFWCNPISGHNTLYWYLQNLGQGPELLIRYENEEAVDDSQLPKDRFSAERLKGVDSTLKIQPAELGDSAVYLCASTGTSGINTQYFGPGTRLTVL.

This clonotype was recorded many times. The chain couples TRBV10-3 to TRBJ2-7; 11 nucleotides match TRBD1. This CDR3 spans 15 amino acids. Germline CDR1 and CDR2: ENHRY and SYGVKD. V trimming: 6 bases; J trimming: 4 bases; junction bases outside the gene matches: 8. This CDR3 is CAISYGQGATYEQYF. The CDR3 coding sequence is TGTGCCATCAGCTATGGACAGGGGGCTACTTACGAGCAGTACTTC.

This clonotype was counted ten times or more. The CDR3 region has the DNA TGCGCCAGCAGCTTGGAGCCTAGCGGGACTTCAGATACGCAGTATTTT. Residues: CASSLEPSGTSDTQYF. The chain joins TRBV5-1 to TRBJ2-3; 9 bases are shared with TRBD2. With V trimmed by 0 bases and J by 4 bases, 6 bases remained unmatched. The germline V gene has CDR1 SGHRS and CDR2 YFSETQ. The CDR3 spans 16 residues.

This clonotype was found many times. This chain connects TRBV2 to TRBJ1-5; a weak D match, TRBD1 (5 bases). V lost 5 bases to trimming and J lost 3 bases, with 8 bases between them. This CDR3 is built from 13 residues. Germline values: CDR1 SNHLY, CDR2 FYNNEI. CDR3 sequence reads: CASSRGANQPQHF. For the CDR3, the DNA is TGTGCCAGCAGTCGCGGGGCCAATCAGCCCCAGCATTTT.

This clonotype was observed many times. The gene calls are TRBV20-1 and TRBJ2-1; 7 nucleotides align to TRBD2. The J segment lost 9 bases and the V segment lost 0 bases, leaving 17 bases of the junction unmatched. The CDR3 contains 17 residues. Germline values: CDR1 DFQATT, CDR2 SNEGSKA (reference sequence). The CDR3 region is CSARDPLGRDYTIEQFF. CDR3 coding DNA: TGCAGTGCTAGAGATCCACTAGGGCGGGACTACACCATTGAGCAGTTCTTC.

The chain links TRBV19 to TRBJ2-2, with 7 bases aligning to TRBD2. The CDR3 sequence is 15 residues long. Germline CDR1 is LNHDA and CDR2 is SQIVND (reference sequence). With V trimmed by 3 bases and J by 1 base, 2 bases remained unmatched. The CDR3 sequence is CASSIGRRNTGELFF. CDR3 in DNA: TGTGCCAGTAGTATCGGGAGGAGGAACACCGGGGAGCTGTTTTTT.

This chain uses TRBV7-2 with TRBJ1-5; 8 bases align to TRBD1. With 5 bases clipped from V and 7 bases from J, the junction kept 7 bases outside the gene matches. This CDR3 has 14 amino acids. Germline V gene sequence: CDR1 SGHTA, CDR2 FQGNSA. CDR3 residues: CASSRATGGQPQHF. In nucleotides, the CDR3 is TGTGCCAGCAGCCGAGCTACAGGGGGACAGCCCCAGCATTTT.

This clonotype occurred a few times. The V gene is TRBV5-1, the J gene TRBJ2-7, with 7 bases fitting TRBD1. The CDR3 has 16 residues. The V gene end was trimmed by 0 bases and the J gene end by 5 bases; junction bases not matched to a gene: 11. Germline loops: CDR1 SGHRS, CDR2 YFSETQ. The CDR3 DNA is TGCGCCAGCAGCTTGGGGCAGACAGGGTCAGTCGACGAGCAGTACTTC. This sequence encodes CASSLGQTGSVDEQYF.

This clonotype was seen a handful of times. This chain joins TRBV12-3 or TRBV12-4 and TRBJ2-4; 8 bases match TRBD1. J gave up 3 bases and V 5 bases, and 6 bases lay outside the gene matches. The CDR3 sequence is 15 residues long. CDR3 in DNA: TGTGCCAGCAGTCGACCAGGACAGGGCAAAAACATTCAGTACTTC. It encodes CASSRPGQGKNIQYF.

This clonotype was seen ten or more times. V is TRBV25-1 and J is TRBJ1-1; possibly TRBD1 for D (5 bases). Germline V gives CDR1 MGHDK, CDR2 SYGVNS. The CDR3 totals 15 residues. Trimming removed 3 bases from V and 2 bases from J, with 13 bases in between. The CDR3 protein is CASSDETATNTEAFF. In nucleotides, the CDR3 is TGTGCCAGCAGTGACGAGACAGCGACAAACACTGAAGCTTTCTTT.

The CDR3 nucleotides read TGTGCCAGCAGCTTCGCGGGGAGGAGTGGTGATACGCAGTATTTT. Amino acid sequence: CASSFAGRSGDTQYF. The chain carries TRBV11-2 and TRBJ2-3, with a tentative D call TRBD2 (6 bases). V gave up 3 bases and J gave up 6 bases, with 16 bases separating them. The CDR3 is made up of 15 amino acids. CDR1 is SGHAT, CDR2 FQNNGV, per germline.

J is TRBJ2-3 and V is TRBV7-9, with TRBD2 matching 13 bases. The V gene end was trimmed by 3 bases and the J gene end by 4 bases; junction bases not matched to a gene: 13. Germline values: CDR1 SEHNR, CDR2 FQNEAQ (reference sequence). The CDR3 spans 19 residues. The CDR3 coding sequence is TGTGCCAGCAGCTTCCCCGCAACACTAGCGGGAGGGCGGGCAGATACGCAGTATTTT. Translating it yields CASSFPATLAGGRADTQYF.